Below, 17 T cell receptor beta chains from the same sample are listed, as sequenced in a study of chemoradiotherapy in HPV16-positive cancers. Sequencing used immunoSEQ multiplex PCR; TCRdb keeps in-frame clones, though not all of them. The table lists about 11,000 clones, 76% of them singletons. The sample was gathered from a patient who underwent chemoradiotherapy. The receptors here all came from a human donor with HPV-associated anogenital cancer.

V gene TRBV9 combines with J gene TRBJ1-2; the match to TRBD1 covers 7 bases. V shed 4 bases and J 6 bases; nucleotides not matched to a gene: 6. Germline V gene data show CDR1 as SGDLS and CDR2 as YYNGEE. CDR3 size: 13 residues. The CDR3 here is CASSTRDSHGYTF. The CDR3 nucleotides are TGTGCCAGCAGCACGAGGGACAGCCATGGCTACACCTTC. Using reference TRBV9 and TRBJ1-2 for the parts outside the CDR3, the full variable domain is DSGVTQTPKHLITATGQRVTLRCSPRSGDLSVYWYQQSLDQGLQFLIQYYNGEERAKGNILERFSAQQFPDLHSELNLSSLELGDSALYFCASSTRDSHGYTFGSGTRLTVV.

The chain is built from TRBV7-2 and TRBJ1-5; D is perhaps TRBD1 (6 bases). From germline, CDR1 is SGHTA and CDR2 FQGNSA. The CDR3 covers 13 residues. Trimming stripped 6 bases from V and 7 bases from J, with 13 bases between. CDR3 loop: CASSYTGTQPQHF. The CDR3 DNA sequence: TGTGCCAGCAGTTACACAGGGACCCAGCCCCAGCATTTT.

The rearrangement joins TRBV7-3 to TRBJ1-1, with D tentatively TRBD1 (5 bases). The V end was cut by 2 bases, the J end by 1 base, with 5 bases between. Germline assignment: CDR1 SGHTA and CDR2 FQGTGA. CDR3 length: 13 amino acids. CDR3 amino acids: CASSLQGNTEAFF. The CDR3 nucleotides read TGTGCCAGCAGCTTACAGGGGAACACTGAAGCTTTCTTT.

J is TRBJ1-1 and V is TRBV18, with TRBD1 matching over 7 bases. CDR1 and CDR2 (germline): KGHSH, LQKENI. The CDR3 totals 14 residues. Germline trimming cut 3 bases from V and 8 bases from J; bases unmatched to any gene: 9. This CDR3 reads CASSPRDSFGEAFF. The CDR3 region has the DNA TGTGCCAGCTCACCCCGGGACAGTTTCGGAGAAGCTTTCTTT.

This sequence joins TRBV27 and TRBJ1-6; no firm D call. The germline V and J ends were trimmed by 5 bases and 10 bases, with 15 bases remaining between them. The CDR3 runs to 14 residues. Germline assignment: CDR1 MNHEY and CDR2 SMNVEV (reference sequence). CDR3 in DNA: TGTGCCAGCAGTCCCCTGAGTATTCACTCACCCCTCCACTTT. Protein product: CASSPLSIHSPLHF.

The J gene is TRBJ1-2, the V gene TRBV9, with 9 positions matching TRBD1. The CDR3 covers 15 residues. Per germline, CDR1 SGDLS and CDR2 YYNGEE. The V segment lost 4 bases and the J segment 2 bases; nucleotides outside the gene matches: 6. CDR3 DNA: TGTGCCAGCAGCATACAGGGGGCGCCAAACTATGGCTACACCTTC. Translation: CASSIQGAPNYGYTF.

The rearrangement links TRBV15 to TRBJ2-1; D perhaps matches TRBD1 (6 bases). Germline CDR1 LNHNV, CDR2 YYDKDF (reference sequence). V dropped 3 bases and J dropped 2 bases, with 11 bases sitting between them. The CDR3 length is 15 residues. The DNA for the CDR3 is TGTGCCACCAGCAGGGCAAGGGACACCTACAATGAGCAGTTCTTC. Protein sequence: CATSRARDTYNEQFF. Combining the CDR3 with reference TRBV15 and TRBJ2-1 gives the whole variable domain DAMVIQNPRYQVTQFGKPVTLSCSQTLNHNVMYWYQQKSSQAPKLLFHYYDKDFNNEADTPDNFQSRRPNTSFCFLDIRSPGLGDTAMYLCATSRARDTYNEQFFGPGTRLTVL.

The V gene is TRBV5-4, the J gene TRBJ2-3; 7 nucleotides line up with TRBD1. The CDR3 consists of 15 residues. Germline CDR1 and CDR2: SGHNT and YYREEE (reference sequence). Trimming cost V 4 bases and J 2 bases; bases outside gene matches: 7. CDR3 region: CASSPKGGLTDTQYF. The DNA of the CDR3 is TGTGCCAGCAGCCCCAAAGGGGGCCTCACAGATACGCAGTATTTT.

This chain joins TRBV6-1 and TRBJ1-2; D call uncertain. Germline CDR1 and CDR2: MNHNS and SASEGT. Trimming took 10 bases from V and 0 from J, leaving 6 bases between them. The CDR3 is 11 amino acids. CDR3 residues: CATQANYGYTF. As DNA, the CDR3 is TGTGCCACTCAGGCTAACTATGGCTACACCTTC.

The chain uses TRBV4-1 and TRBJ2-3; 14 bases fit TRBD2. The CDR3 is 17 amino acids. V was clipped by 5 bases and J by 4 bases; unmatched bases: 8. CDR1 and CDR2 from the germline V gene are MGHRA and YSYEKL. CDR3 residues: CASSRLAGGRFADTQYF. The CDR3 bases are TGCGCCAGCAGCAGACTAGCGGGGGGGCGTTTTGCAGATACGCAGTATTTT.

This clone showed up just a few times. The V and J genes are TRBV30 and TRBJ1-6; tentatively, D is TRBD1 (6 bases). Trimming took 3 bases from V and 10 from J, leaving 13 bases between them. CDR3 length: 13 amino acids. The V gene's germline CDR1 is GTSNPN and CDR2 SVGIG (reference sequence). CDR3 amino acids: CAWRQGTPSPLHF. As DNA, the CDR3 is TGTGCCTGGAGGCAGGGGACCCCCTCACCCCTCCACTTT.

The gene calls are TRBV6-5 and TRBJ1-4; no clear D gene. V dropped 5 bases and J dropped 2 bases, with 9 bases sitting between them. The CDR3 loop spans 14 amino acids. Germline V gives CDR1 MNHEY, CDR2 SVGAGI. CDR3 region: CASSPTVTNEKLFF. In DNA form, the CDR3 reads TGTGCCAGCAGTCCAACAGTGACTAATGAAAAACTGTTTTTT.

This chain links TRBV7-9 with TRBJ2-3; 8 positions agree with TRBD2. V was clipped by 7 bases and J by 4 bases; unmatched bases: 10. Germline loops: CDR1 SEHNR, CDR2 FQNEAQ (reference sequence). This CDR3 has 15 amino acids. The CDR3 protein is CASILKRGIADTQYF. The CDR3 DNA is TGTGCCAGCATCCTAAAGCGGGGGATCGCAGATACGCAGTATTTT.

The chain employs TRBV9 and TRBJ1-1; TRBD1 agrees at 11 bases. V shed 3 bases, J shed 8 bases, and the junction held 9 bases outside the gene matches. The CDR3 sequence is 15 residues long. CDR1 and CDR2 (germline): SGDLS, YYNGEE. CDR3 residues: CASSAAGTGGGEAFF. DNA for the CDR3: TGTGCCAGCAGCGCTGCCGGGACAGGGGGGGGCGAAGCTTTCTTT.

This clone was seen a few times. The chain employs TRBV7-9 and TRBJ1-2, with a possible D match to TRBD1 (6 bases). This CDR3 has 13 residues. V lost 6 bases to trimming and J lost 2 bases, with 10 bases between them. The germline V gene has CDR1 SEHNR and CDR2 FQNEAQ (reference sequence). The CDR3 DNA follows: TGTGCCAGCAGGGACAGAACAAACTATGGCTACACCTTC. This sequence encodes CASRDRTNYGYTF.

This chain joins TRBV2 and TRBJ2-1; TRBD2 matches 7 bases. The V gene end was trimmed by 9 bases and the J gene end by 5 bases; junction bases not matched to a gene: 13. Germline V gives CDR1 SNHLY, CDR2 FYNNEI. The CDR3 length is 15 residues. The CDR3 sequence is CASSGFREFHNEQFF. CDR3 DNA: TGTGCCAGTAGCGGGTTCAGGGAATTTCACAATGAGCAGTTCTTC.

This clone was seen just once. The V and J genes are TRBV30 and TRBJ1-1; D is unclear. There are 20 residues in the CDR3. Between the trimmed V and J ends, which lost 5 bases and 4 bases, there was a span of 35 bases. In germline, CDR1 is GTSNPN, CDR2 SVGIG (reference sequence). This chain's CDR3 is CAWEDLVGTPNPVPGTEAFF. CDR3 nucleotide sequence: TGTGCCTGGGAAGACTTAGTAGGCACCCCGAACCCAGTGCCGGGCACTGAAGCTTTCTTT. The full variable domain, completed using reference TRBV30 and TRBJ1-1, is SQTIHQWPATLVQPVGSPLSLECTVEGTSNPNLYWYRQAAGRGLQLLFYSVGIGQISSEVPQNLSASRPQDRQFILSSKKLLLSDSGFYLCAWEDLVGTPNPVPGTEAFFGQGTRLTVV.